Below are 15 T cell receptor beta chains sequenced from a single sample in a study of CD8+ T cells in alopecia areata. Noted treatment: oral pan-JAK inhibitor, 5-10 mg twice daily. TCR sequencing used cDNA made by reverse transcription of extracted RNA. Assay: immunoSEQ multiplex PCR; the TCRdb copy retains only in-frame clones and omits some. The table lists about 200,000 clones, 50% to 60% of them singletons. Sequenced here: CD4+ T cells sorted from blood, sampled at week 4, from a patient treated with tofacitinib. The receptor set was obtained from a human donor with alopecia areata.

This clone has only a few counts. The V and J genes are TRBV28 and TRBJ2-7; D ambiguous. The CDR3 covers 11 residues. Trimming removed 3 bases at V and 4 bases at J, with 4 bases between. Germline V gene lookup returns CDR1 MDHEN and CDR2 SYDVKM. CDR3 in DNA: TGTGCCAGCAGTTTGGGGTACGAGCAGTACTTC. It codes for CASSLGYEQYF.

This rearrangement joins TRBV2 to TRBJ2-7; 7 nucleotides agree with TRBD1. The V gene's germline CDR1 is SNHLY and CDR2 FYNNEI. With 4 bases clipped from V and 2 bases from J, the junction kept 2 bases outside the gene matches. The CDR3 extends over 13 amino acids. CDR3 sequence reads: CASSGQGPYEQYF. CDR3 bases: TGTGCCAGCAGTGGACAGGGTCCCTACGAGCAGTACTTC.

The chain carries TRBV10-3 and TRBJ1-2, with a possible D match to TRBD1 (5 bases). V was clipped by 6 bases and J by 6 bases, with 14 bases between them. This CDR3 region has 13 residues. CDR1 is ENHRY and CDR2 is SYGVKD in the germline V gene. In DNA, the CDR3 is TGTGCCATCAGGATGACAGAGGGCCATGGCTACACCTTC. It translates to CAIRMTEGHGYTF.

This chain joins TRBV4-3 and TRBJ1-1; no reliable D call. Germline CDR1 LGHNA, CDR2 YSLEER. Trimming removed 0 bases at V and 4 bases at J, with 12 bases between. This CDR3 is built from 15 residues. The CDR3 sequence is CASSQEAGIGTEAFF. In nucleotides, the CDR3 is TGCGCCAGCAGCCAAGAGGCGGGGATTGGCACTGAAGCTTTCTTT.

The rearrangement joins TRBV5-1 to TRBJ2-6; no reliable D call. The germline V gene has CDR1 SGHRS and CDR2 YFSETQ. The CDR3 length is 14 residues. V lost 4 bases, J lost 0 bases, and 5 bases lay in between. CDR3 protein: CASSDISGANVLTF. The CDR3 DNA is TGCGCCAGCAGCGACATCTCTGGGGCCAACGTCCTGACTTTC.

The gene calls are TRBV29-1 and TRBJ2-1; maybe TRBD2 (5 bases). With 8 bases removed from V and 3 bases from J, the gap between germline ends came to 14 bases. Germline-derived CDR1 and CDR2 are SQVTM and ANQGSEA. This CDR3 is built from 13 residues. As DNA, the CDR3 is TGCAGCACCCGGATAGCGAGCTACAATGAGCAGTTCTTC. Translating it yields CSTRIASYNEQFF.

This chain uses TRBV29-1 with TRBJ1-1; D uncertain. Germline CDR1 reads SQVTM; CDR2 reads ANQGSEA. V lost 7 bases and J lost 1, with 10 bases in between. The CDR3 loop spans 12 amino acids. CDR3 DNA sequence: TGCAGCGGTGCCGGGAGGAACACTGAAGCTTTCTTT. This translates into CSGAGRNTEAFF.

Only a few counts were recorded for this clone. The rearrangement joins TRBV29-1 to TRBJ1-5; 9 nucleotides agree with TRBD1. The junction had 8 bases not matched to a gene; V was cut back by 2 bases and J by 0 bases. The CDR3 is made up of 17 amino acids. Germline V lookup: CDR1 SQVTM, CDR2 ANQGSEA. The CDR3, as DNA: TGCAGCGTTGAAACAGGGGGCTTGGAAAATAGCAATCAGCCCCAGCATTTT. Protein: CSVETGGLENSNQPQHF.

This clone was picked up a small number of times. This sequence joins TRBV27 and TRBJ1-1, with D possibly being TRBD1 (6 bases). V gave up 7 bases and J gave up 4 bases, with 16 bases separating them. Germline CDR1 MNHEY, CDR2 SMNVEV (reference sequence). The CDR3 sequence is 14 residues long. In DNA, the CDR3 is TGTGCCAGCATCATCGGAGGGGGGAGCACTGAAGCTTTCTTT. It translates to CASIIGGGSTEAFF.

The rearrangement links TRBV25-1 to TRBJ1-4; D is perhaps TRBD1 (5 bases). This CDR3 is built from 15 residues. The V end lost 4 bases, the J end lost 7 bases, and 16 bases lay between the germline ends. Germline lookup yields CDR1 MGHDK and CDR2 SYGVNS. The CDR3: CASSVGAGRGEKLFF. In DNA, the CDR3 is TGTGCCAGCAGTGTCGGGGCAGGGCGTGGTGAAAAACTGTTTTTT.

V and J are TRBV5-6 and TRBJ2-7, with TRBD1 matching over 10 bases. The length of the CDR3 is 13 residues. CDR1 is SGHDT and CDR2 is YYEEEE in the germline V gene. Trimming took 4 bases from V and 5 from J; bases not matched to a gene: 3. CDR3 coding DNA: TGTGCCAGCAGCACGACAGGGGGCGACGAGCAGTACTTC. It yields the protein CASSTTGGDEQYF.

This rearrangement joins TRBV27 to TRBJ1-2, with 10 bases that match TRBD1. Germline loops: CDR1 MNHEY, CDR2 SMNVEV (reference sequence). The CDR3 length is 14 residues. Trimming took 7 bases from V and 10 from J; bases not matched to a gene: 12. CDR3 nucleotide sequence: TGTGCCAGCACGCCGACAGGGGGCCCGACCGCCTACACCTTC. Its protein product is CASTPTGGPTAYTF.

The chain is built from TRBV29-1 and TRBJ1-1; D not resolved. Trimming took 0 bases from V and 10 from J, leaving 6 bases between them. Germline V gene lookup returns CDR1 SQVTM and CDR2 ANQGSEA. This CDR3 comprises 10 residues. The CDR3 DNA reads TGCAGCGTTGAAGATCAGGTAGCTTTCTTT. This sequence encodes CSVEDQVAFF.

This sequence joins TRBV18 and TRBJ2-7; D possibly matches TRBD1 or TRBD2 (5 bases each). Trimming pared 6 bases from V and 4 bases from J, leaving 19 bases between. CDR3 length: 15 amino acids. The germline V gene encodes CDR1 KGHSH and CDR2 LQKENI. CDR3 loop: CASSMGRMYGYEQYF. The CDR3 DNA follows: TGTGCCAGCTCCATGGGACGGATGTACGGGTACGAGCAGTACTTC. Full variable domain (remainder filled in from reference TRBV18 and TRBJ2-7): NAGVMQNPRHLVRRRGQEARLRCSPMKGHSHVYWYRQLPEEGLKFMVYLQKENIIDESGMPKERFSAEFPKEGPSILRIQQVVRGDSAAYFCASSMGRMYGYEQYFGPGTRLTVT.

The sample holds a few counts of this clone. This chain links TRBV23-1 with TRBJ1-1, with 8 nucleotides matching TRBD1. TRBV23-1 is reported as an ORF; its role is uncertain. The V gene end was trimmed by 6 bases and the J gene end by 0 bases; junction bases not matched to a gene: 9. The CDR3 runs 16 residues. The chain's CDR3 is CASSRQGRSMNTEAFF. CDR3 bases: TGCGCCAGCAGCCGACAGGGGAGGTCAATGAACACTGAAGCTTTCTTT.